This TCR beta chain was captured by sequencing in a study of CDR3 diversity in severe acne. TCRdb reanalysed the PCR reads using MiXCR and keeps one entry per CDR3 protein. This repertoire shows roughly 79,000 distinct CDR3 sequences, 49% found once; its top ten account for under 14%. This clonotype turned up a few times. Source material: blood. The receptor was derived from a male donor with severe acne vulgaris.

CDR3 in amino acids: CASSETSGRAYEQYF. CDR3 in DNA: TGCGCCAGCAGTGAGACTAGCGGGAGGGCCTACGAGCAGTACTTC. The genes are TRBV10-1 and TRBJ2-7, with 13 bases aligning to TRBD2. The germline gives CDR1 WNHNN, CDR2 SYGVQD (reference sequence). This CDR3 has 15 residues. The V segment lost 2 bases and the J segment 2 bases; nucleotides outside the gene matches: 0.